Below are 5 T cell receptor beta chains sequenced from a single sample in a study of CD8 T cells in ankylosing spondylitis. TCRdb fed the 5' RACE reads into MiXCR, producing one record per CDR3 protein. There are around 300,000 distinct CDR3 sequences in the sample; 11% occur only once, and about 10% lies in the top ten. The material sequenced was blood, either unsorted or a sorted T cell fraction (not recorded which). The receptors here all came from a female donor with ankylosing spondylitis or in good health (not recorded which).

This clonotype was seen at least ten times. J is TRBJ2-7 and V is TRBV28; TRBD1 aligns across 7 bases. Germline loops: CDR1 MDHEN, CDR2 SYDVKM. CDR3 length equals 14 residues. Unmatched junction bases numbered 4, after V lost 3 bases and J lost 2 bases. CDR3: CASSFRGQAYEQYF. CDR3 in DNA: TGTGCCAGCAGTTTCCGTGGACAGGCCTACGAGCAGTACTTC.

At least ten counts were recorded for this clonotype. The chain couples TRBV29-1 to TRBJ2-3; D might be TRBD1 or TRBD2, each matching 5 bases. Germline lookup yields CDR1 SQVTM and CDR2 ANQGSEA. The CDR3 runs to 14 residues. The germline V and J ends were trimmed by 6 bases and 0 bases, with 13 bases remaining between them. The CDR3 spells CSVGDRHSTDTQYF. The CDR3 DNA is TGCAGCGTGGGGGACCGTCATAGCACAGATACGCAGTATTTT.

This chain joins TRBV5-1 and TRBJ1-2; TRBD1 matches at 7 bases. Germline V gives CDR1 SGHRS, CDR2 YFSETQ. The CDR3 extends over 13 amino acids. Trimming at V came to 4 bases and at J to 4 bases, leaving 4 bases not matched to a gene. CDR3 amino acids: CASSGRGGYGYTF. The DNA of the CDR3 is TGCGCCAGCAGCGGCAGGGGGGGCTATGGCTACACCTTC.

This rearrangement joins TRBV28 to TRBJ2-7; D call uncertain. The V end was cut by 3 bases, the J end by 5 bases, with 5 bases between. Germline lookup yields CDR1 MDHEN and CDR2 SYDVKM. This CDR3 has 11 residues. CDR3 sequence (DNA): TGTGCCAGCAGTTTTAATAACGAGCAGTACTTC. Its translation: CASSFNNEQYF. The full variable domain, rest sourced from reference TRBV28 and TRBJ2-7, is DVKVTQSSRYLVKRTGEKVFLECVQDMDHENMFWYRQDPGLGLRLIYFSYDVKMKEKGDIPEGYSVSREKKERFSLILESASTNQTSMYLCASSFNNEQYFGPGTRLTVT.

This chain uses TRBV27 with TRBJ2-1; D gene unclear. V lost 6 bases and J 3 bases, leaving 12 bases between the germline ends. Germline V gene sequence: CDR1 MNHEY, CDR2 SMNVEV (reference sequence). The CDR3 runs to 14 residues. For the CDR3, the DNA is TGTGCCAGCAGCAAACTATCCAACTACAATGAGCAGTTCTTC. As protein: CASSKLSNYNEQFF.